A selection of T cell receptor beta chains follows, all from one sample in a study of human T cells and chemical hapten exposure. TCRdb ran MiXCR on the RACE reads and lists one entry per CDR3 protein. The sample has just over 350,000 distinct CDR3 sequences; about 6% are singletons. The sample in question was whole blood, obtained in connection with sensitization to the hapten diphenylcyclopropenone (DPC). The source of these receptors is a woman younger than 35 with alopecia areata. Some clones in this sample may be carry-over from other donors' samples. CDR3s include the opening cysteine and the closing phenylalanine or tryptophan. The D gene is left open where the match is weak. Clone size is shown for a subset of rows, as once, few, many or a class of expanded clone.

TRBV6-5	many	.	TRBJ1-1	TGTGCCAGCACAGATAGCGTTGGGTTTAGAGCTTTCTTT	CASTDSVGFRAFF
TRBV12-5	.	.	TRBJ2-3	TGTGCTAGTGGTTTGGGAGCCGGGACTAGCACAGATACGCAGTATTTT	CASGLGAGTSTDTQYF
TRBV12-3/TRBV12-4	many	.	TRBJ1-1	TGTGCCAGCAGTGGTGCAACAGCTGAAACTTTCTTT	CASSGATAETFF
TRBV2	.	TRBD1	TRBJ1-6	TGTGCCAGCAGTATCCTGCCAGGGGGTAATTCACCCCTCCACTTT	CASSILPGGNSPLHF
TRBV6-1	many	.	TRBJ2-6	TGTGCCAGCAGTGATACAGCTGGGGCCAACGTCCTGACTTTC	CASSDTAGANVLTF
TRBV5-1	.	.	TRBJ1-6	TGCGCCAGCAGCTTGGTCAGGGGAGTACAATCACCCCTCCACTTT	CASSLVRGVQSPLHF
TRBV7-3	.	TRBD1	TRBJ1-1	TGTGCCAGCAGCTTAAACCCAGGGACAGGTACCGCTGAAGCTTTCTTT	CASSLNPGTGTAEAFF
TRBV10-3	few	TRBD2	TRBJ2-3	TGTGCCATCAGTGAGGCGGCGGGGGGTACAGATACGCAGTATTTT	CAISEAAGGTDTQYF
TRBV7-2	many	.	TRBJ1-1	TGTGCCAGCAGCTTCAGACCCGGGAACACTGAAGCTTTCTTT	CASSFRPGNTEAFF
TRBV20-1	many	.	TRBJ1-4	TGCAGTGCTACTGAGGGAGCGGCTAATGAAAAACTGTTTTTT	CSATEGAANEKLFF
TRBV4-3	.	.	TRBJ2-3	TGCGCCAGCAGCCAAGATTGGGGGGTGGATACGCAGTATTTT	CASSQDWGVDTQYF
TRBV7-2	many	.	TRBJ1-5	TGTGCCAGCAGCAAGGTCGGGGTTTGGGATCAGCCCCAGCATTTT	CASSKVGVWDQPQHF
TRBV5-6	.	TRBD1	TRBJ1-4	TGTGCCAGCAGCTCCGGACAGGGCCTAAATGAAAAACTGTTTTTT	CASSSGQGLNEKLFF
TRBV29-1	many	TRBD1	TRBJ1-2	TGCAGCGTCCAGGGGGCTCAAGGCTACACCTTC	CSVQGAQGYTF
TRBV4-3	many	.	TRBJ2-7	TGCGCCAGCAGTCGGGACCACGGACGGGGTTACGAGCAGTACTTC	CASSRDHGRGYEQYF
TRBV7-3	many	.	TRBJ1-2	TGTGCCAGCAGCTTAGGGCATGCCTATGGCTACACCTTC	CASSLGHAYGYTF
TRBV27	.	TRBD2	TRBJ2-7	TGTGCCAGCAGCCGAACCGGGACTAGCGGGGTTTTGGGAGCGTACGAGCAGTACTTC	CASSRTGTSGVLGAYEQYF
TRBV6-2/TRBV6-3	many	TRBD2	TRBJ2-3	TGTGCCAGCTGGACTAGCGGGGCCATGAGGTATTTT	CASWTSGAMRYF
TRBV12-3/TRBV12-4	few	.	TRBJ1-5	TGTGCCAGCAGTTTTACCCACCAGCCCCAGCATTTT	CASSFTHQPQHF
TRBV11-2	once	.	TRBJ1-4	TGTGCCAGCAGCTTAGCGGGACAACCTAATGAAAAACTGTTTTTT	CASSLAGQPNEKLFF
TRBV7-2	few	.	TRBJ2-3	TGTGCCAGCAGCTTAGGCCCTAGAGGGGCCACAGATACGCAGTATTTT	CASSLGPRGATDTQYF
TRBV7-9	many	.	TRBJ2-3	TGTGCCAGCAGCTCGGTGGGGTCGGGCACAGATACGCAGTATTTT	CASSSVGSGTDTQYF
TRBV10-3	.	TRBD2	TRBJ2-7	TGTGCCATCAGACGGACTAGCGGGGGGTATAACGAGCAGTACTTC	CAIRRTSGGYNEQYF
TRBV10-3	many	.	TRBJ2-6	TGTGCCATCAGTGAGTCAGGACTCTCTGGGGCCAACGTCCTGACTTTC	CAISESGLSGANVLTF
TRBV10-3	many	TRBD1	TRBJ1-1	TGTGCCATCAGGGACAGGGTTACCACTGAAGCTTTCTTT	CAIRDRVTTEAFF
TRBV25-1	.	TRBD1	TRBJ2-7	TGTGCCAGCAGTGAATCGCTGAGACAGGGGGCGGATGAGCAGTACTTC	CASSESLRQGADEQYF
TRBV6-2/TRBV6-3	.	.	TRBJ2-1	TGTGCCAGCAGTTACTCTTTGGTTCCCGATGAGCAGTTCTTC	CASSYSLVPDEQFF
TRBV6-1	.	TRBD2	TRBJ2-1	TGTGCCAGTTCGAGGGACTACCCCTCCTACAATGAGCAGTTCTTC	CASSRDYPSYNEQFF
TRBV15	few	.	TRBJ1-5	TGTGCCACCAGCGCTGGGGCAGGGAATCAGCCCCAGCATTTT	CATSAGAGNQPQHF
TRBV4-3	few	.	TRBJ2-3	TGCGCCAGCAGCCAAGATACGGACACCCGCACAGATACGCAGTATTTT	CASSQDTDTRTDTQYF
TRBV19	.	.	TRBJ1-5	TGTGCCAGTAGTCCAAGACAAGGAGGACAGCCCCAGCATTTT	CASSPRQGGQPQHF
TRBV7-2	few	TRBD1	TRBJ1-3	TGTGCCAGCAGCTGGGGACAGCTCTCTGGAAACACCATATATTTT	CASSWGQLSGNTIYF
TRBV6-1	many	.	TRBJ1-1	TGTGCCAGCAGCGAGAACACTGAAGCTTTCTTT	CASSENTEAFF
TRBV3-1	many	TRBD1	TRBJ2-7	TGTGCCAGCAGCCAGAGGGACAGATCCTACGAGCAGTACTTC	CASSQRDRSYEQYF
TRBV21-1	.	.	TRBJ2-3	TGTGCCAGCAGCAAGTGGGCTAGCGGGGGGGCAGATACGCAGTATTTT	CASSKWASGGADTQYF
TRBV7-9	few	TRBD2	TRBJ2-3	TGTGCCAGCAGCCCGCCCCCCCTAGCGGGGGGGCCGGGCACAGATACGCAGTATTTT	CASSPPPLAGGPGTDTQYF
TRBV20-1	.	.	TRBJ1-4	TGCGGTGCTAGAGATCCGAGCAGGGAATGGGAAAAACTGTTTTTT	CGARDPSREWEKLFF
TRBV4-2	few	TRBD2	TRBJ2-5	TGTGCCAGCAGCCAACTCCCTAGCGGGGGGACCGGACCCCAAGAGACCCAGTACTTC	CASSQLPSGGTGPQETQYF
TRBV6-2/TRBV6-3	many	TRBD1	TRBJ1-1	TGTGCCAGCAGGTATCTTACAGGGGGAACTGAAGCTTTCTTT	CASRYLTGGTEAFF
TRBV6-5	.	TRBD1	TRBJ1-2	TGTGCCAGCAGTAAAACAGGGGCAGGGGACTATGGCTACACCTTC	CASSKTGAGDYGYTF
TRBV14	many	TRBD2	TRBJ2-7	TGTGCCAGCAGCGATTGGCGGGGGGTCTACTACGAGCAGTACTTC	CASSDWRGVYYEQYF
TRBV6-1	.	.	TRBJ1-5	TGTGCCAGCAGGGGACCGGCTGGGGGCAATCAGCCCCAGCATTTT	CASRGPAGGNQPQHF
TRBV27	.	.	TRBJ2-7	TGTGCCAGCAGTTACGGACCAGGTCCCCCCTACGAGCAGTACTTC	CASSYGPGPPYEQYF
TRBV29-1	many	.	TRBJ1-4	TGCAGCGTCCGCCAGATTAATGAAAAACTGTTTTTT	CSVRQINEKLFF
TRBV4-2	few	.	TRBJ2-2	TGTGCCAGCAGCCAAGATCGCGGCGGGGCGGAGCTGTTTTTT	CASSQDRGGAELFF
TRBV21-1	.	.	TRBJ2-1	TGTGCCAGCATCTTACGTGGGGACGAGCAGTTCTTC	CASILRGDEQFF